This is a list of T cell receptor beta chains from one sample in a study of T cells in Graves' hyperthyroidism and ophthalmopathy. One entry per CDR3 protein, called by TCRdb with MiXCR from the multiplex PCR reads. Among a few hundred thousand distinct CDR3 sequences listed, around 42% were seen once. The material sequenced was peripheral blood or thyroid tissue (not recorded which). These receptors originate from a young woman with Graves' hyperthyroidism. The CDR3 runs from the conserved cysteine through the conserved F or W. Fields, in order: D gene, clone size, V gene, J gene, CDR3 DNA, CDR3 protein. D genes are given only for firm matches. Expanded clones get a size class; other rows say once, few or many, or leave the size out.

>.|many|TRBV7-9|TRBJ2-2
TGTGCCAGCAGCTCAATCGGACAGAAAGCATACACCGGGGAGCTGTTTTTT
CASSSIGQKAYTGELFF
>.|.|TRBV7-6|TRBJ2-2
TGTGCCAGCAGCCGCTCCCACACCGGGGAGCTGTTTTTT
CASSRSHTGELFF
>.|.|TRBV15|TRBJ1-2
TGTGCCACCAGCAGCTTGAAAGACGGCTACACCTTC
CATSSLKDGYTF
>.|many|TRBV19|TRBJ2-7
TGTGCCAGTAGGATTGCGGGCCTAACCACCTACGAGCAGTACTTC
CASRIAGLTTYEQYF
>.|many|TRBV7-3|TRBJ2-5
TGTGCCAGCAGCTTAGGGCCTCCACAAGAGACCCAGTACTTC
CASSLGPPQETQYF
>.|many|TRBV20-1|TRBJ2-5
TGCAGTGCTAGAGGGCAACAGTACCAAGAGACCCAGTACTTC
CSARGQQYQETQYF
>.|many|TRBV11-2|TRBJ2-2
TGTGCCAGCAGTCTCCGCGGGGCGGGGAACACCGGGGAGCTGTTTTTT
CASSLRGAGNTGELFF
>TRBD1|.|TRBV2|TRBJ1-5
TGTGCCAGCTCAGTTACAGGGGAAGGCAATCAGCCCCAGCATTTT
CASSVTGEGNQPQHF
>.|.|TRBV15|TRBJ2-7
TGTGCCACCAGCAGCCAGGAAGTCCTCTACGAGCAGTACTTC
CATSSQEVLYEQYF
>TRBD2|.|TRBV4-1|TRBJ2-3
TGTGCCAGCAGCCTTAGCGGGAGGGGGATCGACGATACGCAGTATTTT
CASSLSGRGIDDTQYF
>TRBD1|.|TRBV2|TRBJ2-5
TGTGCCAGCAGTGTGAACAGGGGTAGGGAGACCCAGTACTTC
CASSVNRGRETQYF
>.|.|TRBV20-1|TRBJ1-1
TGCAGTGCTAGCTGGGGAGAAGGGTGGGATACTGAAGCTTTCTTT
CSASWGEGWDTEAFF
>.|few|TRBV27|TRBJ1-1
TGTGCCAGCAGTTCCCCGAGGAAGAACACTGAAGCTTTCTTT
CASSSPRKNTEAFF
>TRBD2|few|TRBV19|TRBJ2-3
TGTGCCAGTAAGGCTAGCGGGAGGACCACAGATACGCAGTATTTT
CASKASGRTTDTQYF
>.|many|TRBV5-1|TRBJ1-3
TGCGCCAGCAGCTTAGGCAGCTATCTCTCTGGAAACACCATATATTTT
CASSLGSYLSGNTIYF
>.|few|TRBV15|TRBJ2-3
TGTGCCACCAGCAGAGCGGGAAGCACAGATACGCAGTATTTT
CATSRAGSTDTQYF
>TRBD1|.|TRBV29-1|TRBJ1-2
TGCACCGCGGACAGGCGACATAACTATGGCTACACCTTC
CTADRRHNYGYTF
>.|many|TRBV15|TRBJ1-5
TGTGCCACCAGCAGAGATCGTCAGCCCCAGCATTTT
CATSRDRQPQHF